This is a list of T cell receptor beta chains from one sample in a study of blood T cells in healthy people across ages. MiXCR, applied by TCRdb to the 5' RACE reads, yields one record per CDR3 protein. The sample consists of around 800,000 distinct CDR3 sequences, roughly 50% of them appearing once. Sequencing input: blood. These receptors all come from a man older than 75 in good health. CDR3s leave out the opening cysteine and the closing phenylalanine or tryptophan.

j_gene | v_gene | CDR3aa
TRBJ2-1 | TRBV12-3/TRBV12-4 | ASTSQGTYNEQF
TRBJ2-1 | TRBV27 | ASSGKSSYNEQF
TRBJ2-1 | TRBV3-1 | VSGQRERGPFYNEQF
TRBJ1-1 | TRBV24-1 | ATSDGTRPEAF
TRBJ2-4 | TRBV6-5 | ASRYPGPPGEQY
TRBJ2-4 | TRBV12-3/TRBV12-4 | ASSLVVIAVLAKNIQY
TRBJ2-4 | TRBV28 | ASSPLQGPGKNIQY
TRBJ2-3 | TRBV5-6 | ASSLVPSGGDTQY
TRBJ1-1 | TRBV15 | ATSTGRFLPEAF
TRBJ2-4 | TRBV6-5 | ASSYSIWREGRGNIQY
TRBJ2-3 | TRBV9 | ASSVVSSADTQY
TRBJ1-1 | TRBV3-1 | ASSQVAGNTEAF
TRBJ2-7 | TRBV20-1 | SAGSSWRGLREQY
TRBJ1-6 | TRBV11-2 | ASSLNENSPLH
TRBJ1-5 | TRBV20-1 | SAASGGIAKAQH
TRBJ2-1 | TRBV12-3/TRBV12-4 | ASRVGQSLGQF
TRBJ2-4 | TRBV9 | ASSVEPGAGYIRY
TRBJ2-1 | TRBV4-1 | ASSQGTSGAAYNEQF
TRBJ2-1 | TRBV7-9 | ASSLLRGGLAAPEQF
TRBJ1-6 | TRBV7-3 | ASSFDYPDSPLH
TRBJ2-3 | TRBV14 | ASSQDKGTFTDTQY
TRBJ1-2 | TRBV7-9 | ASVAGGSYGYT
TRBJ2-7 | TRBV5-1 | ASSLAGRGYEQY
TRBJ2-3 | TRBV5-1 | ASKRALTDTQY
TRBJ1-1 | TRBV5-1 | ASNPHGANTEAF
TRBJ2-6 | TRBV5-1 | ASSEWTGLSGANVLT
TRBJ2-7 | TRBV27 | ASSGRLHYEQY
TRBJ2-1 | TRBV9 | ASSGGGLAGEAIEQF
TRBJ2-7 | TRBV28 | ASSPPRDWTYEQY
TRBJ1-2 | TRBV3-1 | VSSQGPRLPYGYT
TRBJ2-1 | TRBV6-2/TRBV6-3 | ASTNSGSFNNEQF
TRBJ2-7 | TRBV12-3/TRBV12-4 | ASSTKVGRPSSYEQY
TRBJ2-1 | TRBV7-2 | ASSLSSGQYNEQF
TRBJ2-4 | TRBV20-1 | SARPFTGGGLAKNIQY
TRBJ2-3 | TRBV7-8 | ASSLVEGQPSTDTQY
TRBJ1-1 | TRBV21-1 | ASSKTPGDMNTEAF
NA | TRBV27 | ASSLGAGIKTQY
TRBJ2-5 | TRBV29-1 | SVGSVAGAQGTQY
TRBJ2-7 | TRBV5-1 | ASSLQRELPYEQY
TRBJ1-1 | TRBV27 | ASSYVRGGRNTEAF
TRBJ2-3 | TRBV6-1 | ASSRRLAGGKDTQY
TRBJ1-4 | TRBV5-1 | ASSFQGASNEKLF
TRBJ1-1 | TRBV3-1 | ASSQDPGRGGTEAF
TRBJ2-7 | TRBV30 | AWGKEVASYEQY
TRBJ1-2 | TRBV7-2 | ASSLVGQGAGYT
TRBJ2-4 | TRBV20-1 | SAPDRVGKNIQY
TRBJ1-5 | TRBV19 | ASSMDSGSSNQPQH
TRBJ2-2 | TRBV2 | ASRRTGGAQDTGELF
TRBJ1-2 | TRBV15 | ATSRDQGPYYGYT
TRBJ2-7 | TRBV7-2 | ASSILGTSGYEQY
TRBJ2-5 | TRBV9 | ASSGRDQETQY
TRBJ2-7 | TRBV25-1 | ASSAADRYYEQY
TRBJ1-4 | TRBV11-2 | ASSLDGQEKLF
TRBJ2-6 | TRBV9 | ASHSGTFGANVLT
TRBJ1-2 | TRBV29-1 | SVEGPTELGGYT
TRBJ2-1 | TRBV20-1 | SARLAGGGSYNEQF
TRBJ2-3 | TRBV7-3 | ASRRGQGAPDTQY